This paragraph reports one TCR beta chain. The clone's antigen remains unknown. Base qualities are not recorded, but no much larger clone differs from it by a single base. The data stem from a study of a mutant IDH1 vaccine in newly diagnosed glioma (dated by TCRdb to 2020 to 2023). Some background on the complete study: Patients were given eight vaccinations, in weeks 1, 3, 5, 7, 11, 15, 19 and 23, which matched visits V03 through V10. For exploratory analyses, under 30 treated patients had longitudinal TCRB deep sequencing done wherever samples were available. Vaccination was initiated 4-6 weeks after radiotherapy alone, or concurrently with temozolomide cycles in the chemotherapy-containing groups. Of the 25 to 35 treated patients, around 62% were male and roughly 38% were female, and a mean age of approximately 40 years was recorded. Before enrollment, patients had received standard therapy of radiotherapy alone, temozolomide alone, or radiochemotherapy with temozolomide; most received the combination. Peripheral blood was drawn at six visits: V03 (baseline), V05, V07, V10, V12 and V13.

The study at large found these results: Immune responses induced by the vaccine were seen in 90% to 95% of patients across multiple MHC alleles. PBMC samples for TCRB deep sequencing were selected based on availability. The authors stated that sample limitations prevented analyses of patient blood samples from being reproduced. Pseudoprogression appeared unrelated to alterations in the top peripheral T cell clonotypes detected by TCRB sequencing.

The sample's time point label is to be understood as: week 5, during vaccination. A 20-mer mutant IDH1 peptide at 300 micrograms in Montanide made up each vaccine dose, which was injected subcutaneously together with topical imiquimod. Newly diagnosed WHO grade 3 or 4 IDH1-mutant astrocytomas showing loss of nuclear ATRX were present in the donors. The samples were drawn from NOA16, a multicentre, single-arm, open-label phase I trial in Germany that tested a mutant IDH1 peptide vaccine in humans for the first time. Genomic DNA for TCRB sequencing was extracted from EDTA blood using the DNeasy Blood and Tissue Kit. Libraries were made using the immunoSEQ multiplex PCR assay. Following the manufacturer's protocol, the hsTCRB Kit was used to amplify rearranged TCR beta chain sequences. An Illumina MiSeq was used to sequence the TCRB libraries. The original pipeline was this. The kit vendor's proprietary platform handled demultiplexing, trimming and gene mapping. This immuneACCESS table, as held by TCRdb, lists in-frame sequences with V and J called but not all clones. Of the missing ones, under half trace to an unresolved V gene in checked studies; the others have no known cause. V and J calls and clone size are those listed in that table; D and trimming were worked out from the DNA. This sample has roughly 51,000 clones in its table, and approximately 80% of those were observed once. Roughly 3.2% of the sample goes to the ten largest clones.

Sequencing was performed on PBMCs, taken from a glioma patient whose treatment included an IDH1 peptide vaccine. The clonotype was recovered from a woman aged 18-29 years with glioma. Some clones in this sample may be carry-over from other donors' samples.

The base sequence is TGTGCCAGTAGTCTACGGACAGGGCGGAATCAGCCCCAGCATTTT. The translation is CASSLRTGRNQPQHF. The V and J segments used are TRBV19 and TRBJ1-5, and 8 junction bases match TRBD1. From a lookup of the germline V gene (reference sequence), CDR1 and CDR2 are LNHDA and SQIVND. Trimming leaves V shorter by 5 bases and J shorter by 4 bases, with the junction holding 7 bases beyond the gene matches. The CDR3 numbers 15 residues from cysteine through phenylalanine. Only the CDR3 region is kept as DNA, spanning 45 bases read in frame from base 1. This CDR3, with the reference TRBV19 and TRBJ1-5 proteins standing in past its ends, gives the full variable domain DGGITQSPKYLFRKEGQNVTLSCEQNLNHDAMYWYRQDPGQGLRLIYYSQIVNDFQKGDIAEGYSVSREKKESFPLTVTSAQKNPTAFYLCASSLRTGRNQPQHFGDGTRLSIL.